Below, 21 T cell receptor beta chains from the same sample are listed, as sequenced in a study of neoadjuvant anti-PD-1 for oral cavity cancer. The repertoire was sequenced with immunoSEQ multiplex PCR; TCRdb's copy has only in-frame clones and lacks some. This sample has about 15,000 clones, with 65% found just once. Source: PBMCs, taken before nivolumab (anti-PD-1) treatment. Receptors were obtained from a person aged 40 to 85 with oral cavity squamous cell carcinoma.

This clone occurred once. The gene calls are TRBV19 and TRBJ2-3; a possible D gene is TRBD1 (6 bases). The CDR3 sequence is 15 residues long. Germline CDR1 LNHDA, CDR2 SQIVND (reference sequence). V was shortened by 6 bases and J by 2 bases, with 15 bases between the two germline ends. In nucleotides, the CDR3 is TGTGCCAGTAGCCGACAGGCCCTTCTCACAGATACGCAGTATTTT. It specifies CASSRQALLTDTQYF.

The CDR3 coding sequence is TGCAGCTCAGGGCAGGGGAGGACAGATACGCAGTATTTT. Residues: CSSGQGRTDTQYF. The chain uses TRBV29-1 and TRBJ2-3; TRBD1 or TRBD2 may be the D gene (6 bases each). CDR3 length: 13 residues. The V end lost 8 bases, the J end lost 3 bases, and 15 bases lay between the germline ends. Per germline, CDR1 SQVTM and CDR2 ANQGSEA.

V and J are TRBV4-1 and TRBJ2-7; D gene uncertain. CDR3 length: 13 amino acids. V gave up 4 bases and J gave up 5 bases, with 12 bases separating them. The germline V gene has CDR1 MGHRA and CDR2 YSYEKL. The DNA of the CDR3 is TGCGCCAGCAGCCTCTATCCTCTCGACGAGCAGTACTTC. As protein: CASSLYPLDEQYF.

The chain combines TRBV6-6 with TRBJ2-5; 11 bases line up with TRBD2. The CDR3 is made up of 15 amino acids. V shed 1 base, J shed 5 bases, and the junction held 3 bases outside the gene matches. Germline V CDR1 and CDR2: MNHNY, SVGAGI (reference sequence). The CDR3 nucleotides are TGTGCCAGCAGTTACTTACTAGCGGGAGATGAGACCCAGTACTTC. Its protein is CASSYLLAGDETQYF.

This chain links TRBV5-6 with TRBJ1-2; D is perhaps TRBD1 (5 bases). Germline CDR1 is SGHDT and CDR2 is YYEEEE. The CDR3 runs 14 residues. Between the trimmed V and J ends, which lost 4 bases and 4 bases, there was a span of 14 bases. CDR3 residues: CASSPAGGSYGYTF. Here the CDR3 DNA reads TGTGCCAGCAGCCCGGCGGGGGGGAGCTATGGCTACACCTTC.

DNA for the CDR3: TGTGCCTGGAGGAGAACCGGGACAGGGAACACTGAAGCTTTCTTT. Protein sequence: CAWRRTGTGNTEAFF. The chain recombines TRBV30 with TRBJ1-1; TRBD1 matches 8 bases. Germline CDR1 reads GTSNPN; CDR2 reads SVGIG (reference sequence). This CDR3 is 15 amino acids long. The ends lost 3 bases at V and 1 base at J; junction bases unmatched: 7. The variable domain in full, completed from reference TRBV30 and TRBJ1-1, reads SQTIHQWPATLVQPVGSPLSLECTVEGTSNPNLYWYRQAAGRGLQLLFYSVGIGQISSEVPQNLSASRPQDRQFILSSKKLLLSDSGFYLCAWRRTGTGNTEAFFGQGTRLTVV.

The chain has TRBV4-1 and TRBJ1-3; 8 bases map to TRBD1. With V trimmed by 0 bases and J by 4 bases, 8 bases remained unmatched. Germline CDR1 MGHRA, CDR2 YSYEKL. The CDR3 spans 17 residues. CDR3 amino acids: CASSQDRQGATGNTIYF. The CDR3 DNA sequence: TGCGCCAGCAGCCAAGATCGCCAGGGGGCGACGGGAAACACCATATATTTT.

The V gene is TRBV30, the J gene TRBJ2-2, with D unclear. The CDR3 is 13 residues long. Per the germline V gene, CDR1 is GTSNPN and CDR2 is SVGIG (reference sequence). The germline V and J ends were trimmed by 4 bases and 0 bases, with 6 bases remaining between them. This CDR3 is CAWKSPNTGELFF. In DNA form, the CDR3 reads TGTGCCTGGAAGTCCCCGAACACCGGGGAGCTGTTTTTT.

The chain couples TRBV27 to TRBJ1-3; TRBD1 agrees at 7 bases. With V trimmed by 3 bases and J by 0 bases, 5 bases remained unmatched. The CDR3 runs to 16 residues. Germline V gene data show CDR1 as MNHEY and CDR2 as SMNVEV (reference sequence). DNA for the CDR3: TGTGCCAGCAGTTTCCCGACAGGGATCTCTGGAAACACCATATATTTT. It yields the protein CASSFPTGISGNTIYF.

The chain joins TRBV6-1 to TRBJ2-1, with 9 bases that match TRBD2. This CDR3 is 15 amino acids long. Unmatched junction bases numbered 9, after V lost 7 bases and J lost 5 bases. CDR1 is MNHNS and CDR2 is SASEGT in the germline V gene. CDR3 sequence reads: CASINSGSLDNEQFF. CDR3 nucleotides: TGTGCCAGCATTAATAGCGGGAGTCTCGACAATGAGCAGTTCTTC.

The chain is built from TRBV10-3 and TRBJ2-7; D remains unclear. CDR1 and CDR2 (germline): ENHRY, SYGVKD. This CDR3 has 15 residues. V was trimmed by 0 bases and J by 3 bases, leaving 12 bases between them. CDR3 in amino acids: CAISESQVGRYEQYF. CDR3 bases: TGTGCCATCAGTGAGTCCCAAGTCGGCCGCTACGAGCAGTACTTC.

This clone has a single count. The J gene is TRBJ1-4, the V gene TRBV30, with D unresolved. The CDR3 runs to 12 residues. Between the trimmed V and J ends, which lost 2 bases and 7 bases, there was a span of 8 bases. From germline, CDR1 is GTSNPN and CDR2 SVGIG (reference sequence). The DNA for the CDR3 is TGTGCCTGGAGTCGGGCGCTTGAAAAACTGTTTTTT. Translating gives CAWSRALEKLFF. Looking up the rest from reference TRBV30 and TRBJ1-4 gives the full variable domain: SQTIHQWPATLVQPVGSPLSLECTVEGTSNPNLYWYRQAAGRGLQLLFYSVGIGQISSEVPQNLSASRPQDRQFILSSKKLLLSDSGFYLCAWSRALEKLFFGSGTQLSVL.

This chain connects TRBV19 to TRBJ1-1; D call uncertain. The V and J ends lost 6 bases and 4 bases respectively, with 15 bases between them. This CDR3 comprises 14 residues. Germline CDR1 and CDR2: LNHDA and SQIVND (reference sequence). For the CDR3, the DNA is TGTGCCAGTAGATATGGACCGTTGAGCACTGAAGCTTTCTTT. This translates into CASRYGPLSTEAFF.

This clone was detected once. The V and J genes are TRBV11-3 and TRBJ2-2; the D is unclear. CDR3 size: 13 residues. Trimming shortened V by 4 bases and J by 3 bases, and 6 bases separated the two germline ends. Per germline, CDR1 SGHNT and CDR2 YENEEA. The CDR3 DNA reads as TGTGCCAGCAGCTACGGGCACACCGGGGAGCTGTTTTTT. This sequence encodes CASSYGHTGELFF.

This clone was detected a few times. V gene TRBV19 combines with J gene TRBJ1-5, with D unresolved. Germline V gene lookup returns CDR1 LNHDA and CDR2 SQIVND (reference sequence). The CDR3 contains 13 residues. V was pared by 5 bases and J by 7 bases, with 12 bases between. The CDR3 DNA reads as TGTGCCAGTAGTTCCGAGTTTGGACAGCCCCAGCATTTT. Its translation: CASSSEFGQPQHF.

This clone was found a few times. The chain uses TRBV6-5 and TRBJ1-5; D is unresolved. Germline CDR1 reads MNHEY; CDR2 reads SVGAGI. V was pared by 0 bases and J by 5 bases, with 8 bases between. This CDR3 region has 14 residues. Written as DNA, the CDR3 is TGTGCCAGCAGTTACTCGCCAATCGATCAGCCCCAGCATTTT. As protein: CASSYSPIDQPQHF.

The chain recombines TRBV11-3 with TRBJ1-1; D is ambiguous. CDR1 is SGHNT, CDR2 YENEEA, per germline. The ends were cut back, 2 bases at V and 5 bases at J, with 9 bases in the middle. This CDR3 contains 13 residues. The CDR3 DNA reads as TGTGCCAGCAGCTTACACGGCTCTACTGAAGCTTTCTTT. It is translated as CASSLHGSTEAFF. Combining the CDR3 with reference TRBV11-3 and TRBJ1-1 gives the whole variable domain EAGVVQSPRYKIIEKKQPVAFWCNPISGHNTLYWYLQNLGQGPELLIRYENEEAVDDSQLPKDRFSAERLKGVDSTLKIQPAELGDSAVYLCASSLHGSTEAFFGQGTRLTVV.

The V and J genes are TRBV7-9 and TRBJ1-4; possibly TRBD1 for D (5 bases). The CDR3 covers 16 residues. V shed 6 bases and J shed 0 bases, with 14 bases lying between them. Per germline, CDR1 SEHNR and CDR2 FQNEAQ (reference sequence). CDR3 region: CASSRLGGATNEKLFF. CDR3 in DNA: TGTGCCAGCAGTCGTCTGGGAGGGGCAACTAATGAAAAACTGTTTTTT.

V gene TRBV28 combines with J gene TRBJ1-2; D not resolved. Germline V gene sequence: CDR1 MDHEN, CDR2 SYDVKM. The CDR3 totals 15 residues. Trimming pared 7 bases from V and 4 bases from J, leaving 19 bases between. CDR3 in DNA: TGTGCCAGCATCCCAGGCGGAGGGATTGGCTATGGCTACACCTTC. This codes for CASIPGGGIGYGYTF.

The chain's CDR3 is CASSLAGDQANTQYF. The CDR3 DNA is TGCGCCAGCAGCTTAGCGGGAGATCAAGCAAATACGCAGTATTTT. The chain joins TRBV5-1 to TRBJ2-3; TRBD2 agrees at 8 bases. Germline-derived CDR1 and CDR2 are SGHRS and YFSETQ. V lost 2 bases and J lost 7; bases outside the gene matches: 9. The CDR3 sequence is 15 residues long.

The chain combines TRBV5-5 with TRBJ2-6; D unresolved. The V end was cut by 0 bases, the J end by 0 bases, with 10 bases between. This CDR3 is built from 17 residues. Germline assignment: CDR1 SGHKS and CDR2 YYEKEE (reference sequence). The CDR3 region is CASSLEGVPSGANVLTF. The CDR3 DNA reads TGTGCCAGCAGCTTGGAGGGTGTCCCCTCTGGGGCCAACGTCCTGACTTTC.